Each of the 6 T cell receptor beta chains below was sequenced from the same sample in a study of tissue T cells after allogeneic stem cell transplantation (dated by TCRdb to the early 2020s). Receptor amplification or capture employed the immunoSEQ multiplex PCR assay. TCRdb limited this immuneACCESS table to in-frame rearrangements with V and J called. A share of clones is missing; checked studies link under half to unresolved V genes, and the rest is unexplained. The sample table records a few thousand clones; approximately 46% of these occur just once. The top ten clones comprise around 15% of the sample. This specimen's time point label, interpreted: mouse harvest day 14 after allogeneic transplant. Each mouse graft, delivered by tail vein injection, combined 10^6 splenic CD5+ T cells with 10^7 T-cell-depleted bone marrow cells. The sample consisted of gut tissue. The source is a female BALB/c mouse given C57BL/6 T cells with graft-versus-host disease after an allogeneic hematopoietic cell transplant.

The table lists this clone with a few counts. The genes are named according to mouse. The CDR3 extends 1 residue past the end of the read, so its final part is completed from the germline J gene. This sequence joins TRBV5 and TRBJ2-7, with TRBD2 identical over 8 bases. J was trimmed by 2 bases and V by 0 bases; bases with no gene match: 3. The V gene's germline CDR1 is LGHNA and CDR2 YNLKQL (reference sequence). This CDR3 has 15 amino acids. The CDR3 is CASSQDGGGPYEQYF. The CDR3 DNA, read in part, is TGTGCCAGCAGCCAAGACGGGGGGGGCCCCTATGAACAGTAC.

About this clone: Gene names are mouse gene names. Read sequence stops 1 residue before the CDR3 end, and the germline J gene provides the missing end. The chain employs TRBV15 and TRBJ2-1; TRBD2 matches at 9 bases. Per germline, CDR1 SGHND and CDR2 FRSKSL. This CDR3 region has 14 residues. V trimming: 3 bases; J trimming: 6 bases; junction bases outside the gene matches: 3. CDR3 DNA (partial): TGTGCCAGCAGTTTTTGGGGGGGCGTTGCTGAGCAGTTC. Protein product: CASSFWGGVAEQF. The entire CDR3 is CASSFWGGVAEQFF.

A note on this clone: The gene names here belong to mouse. CDR3 sequence reads: CASSLTVSNERLFF. Incomplete CDR3 DNA: TGTGCCAGCAGCTTGACAGTTTCCAACGAAAGATTATTT. The rearrangement uses TRBV3 and TRBJ1-4, with D perhaps TRBD1 (5 bases). The read is 1 residue too short to cover the CDR3 end, so that end is filled in from the germline J gene. CDR3 length: 14 residues. Germline V CDR1 and CDR2: SNHLY, FYNGKV (reference sequence). Trimming left V 3 bases short and J 0 bases short, with 5 bases between. The full variable domain, completed using reference TRBV3 and TRBJ1-4, is GPKVLQIPSHQIIDMGQMVTLNCDPVSNHLYFYWYKQILGQQMEFLVNFYNGKVMEKSKLFKDQFSVERPDGSYFTLKIQPTALEDSAVYFCASSLTVSNERLFFGHGTKLSVL.

On this clone itself: Gene names denote mouse genes. The CDR3 end falls 1 residue outside the read, so it is completed with the germline J gene. The V call is TRBV23, the J call TRBJ1-4; TRBD1 reflects the table's D call only, with no check against the DNA. The germline CDR1 and CDR2 sequences are KGHTA and FQNQQP. There are 16 residues in the CDR3. CDR3 protein: CSSSQGRDRGNERLFF. The sequenced CDR3 bases are TGCTCCAGCAGTCAAGGGCGGGACAGGGGAAACGAAAGATTATTT.

A note on this clone: Each gene name is a mouse one. The read ends 1 residue early relative to the CDR3; the germline J gene fills the gap. The V and J genes are TRBV14 and TRBJ2-5, with 9 bases that match TRBD2. The CDR3 loop spans 15 amino acids. CDR1 and CDR2 (germline): SGHDT, FRDEAV. The V segment lost 4 bases and the J segment 3 bases; nucleotides outside the gene matches: 6. CDR3 region: CASSPGLGPQDTQYF. Partial CDR3 DNA: TGTGCCAGCAGTCCAGGACTGGGGCCTCAAGACACCCAGTAC.

This clone was picked up a small number of times. Gene names are the mouse ones. The CDR3 end lies 1 residue beyond the end of the read and is filled in from the germline J gene. This chain links TRBV16 with TRBJ2-7; D not certain. Trimming cost V 4 bases and J 4 bases, with 8 bases left between them. Germline V CDR1 and CDR2: SGHSA, FRNQAP. This CDR3 is 12 amino acids long. The CDR3 is CASSSAIYEQYF. Partial CDR3 DNA: TGTGCAAGCAGCTCGGCCATATATGAACAGTAC.